This T cell receptor beta chain was identified in a study of blood T cell repertoires in COVID-19. Clones were read by immunoSEQ multiplex PCR, and TCRdb kept only the in-frame ones, dropping some. The sample lists about 120,000 clones, about 89% seen once, with approximately 19% in the top ten. V shed 2 bases and J 5 bases; nucleotides not matched to a gene: 10. The CDR3 is made up of 17 amino acids. CDR1 is SGHAT and CDR2 is FQNNGV in the germline V gene. The sample was peripheral blood. This TCR derives from a human donor with acute or convalescent COVID-19. The donor label of this sample is uncertain. This sequence joins TRBV11-2 and TRBJ2-3, with 10 bases aligning to TRBD2. As DNA, the CDR3 is TGTGCCAGCAGCTTATATTCAGCGGGAGGGCCGGTAGATACGCAGTATTTT. Translation: CASSLYSAGGPVDTQYF.